This TCR beta chain originates from a study of cytomegalovirus exposure and HLA in healthy donors. Study at large: When about 400 donors were genotyped, 80% to 90% of them were found to fall in the Caucasian-associated ancestry cluster. Study findings and constraints: Earlier results showed most TCR beta V segments being productive about 87% or about 30% of the time. The availability of immune exposure information extended only to CMV serostatus.

60 Vbeta and 13 Jbeta primers were used in PCR. Method: immunoSEQ multiplex PCR; TCRdb's copy keeps in-frame clones and lacks some. This sample yields some 89,000 clones, of which roughly 79% are seen a single time; 1.5% to 2% belongs to the top ten. This clone was recorded only once. Its specificity is unknown. V was shortened by 1 base and J by 4 bases, with 13 bases between the two germline ends. The germline V gene encodes CDR1 MNHNS and CDR2 SASEGT. The CDR3 sequence is 15 residues long. The chain has TRBV6-1 and TRBJ1-2; a weak D match, TRBD1 (6 bases). This sequence was found in a woman in her 30s in good health and CMV-seronegative. The sample comprised PBMCs. Here the CDR3 DNA reads TGTGCCAGCAGTGAAGTCCACAGGGTGTCCTATGGCTACACCTTC. Residues: CASSEVHRVSYGYTF.